A single sample gave rise to the 12 T cell receptor beta chains below, sequenced in a study of Ad26.COV2.S vaccination and SARS-CoV-2 variants. Profiling relied on immunoSEQ multiplex PCR, and the TCRdb table lists in-frame clones only, not all of them. The data show some 330,000 clones, almost 90% seen once. As to treatment: about 20 received Ad26.COV2.S at low or high dose, single or two shots; roughly 5 received placebo; per-sample allocation not given. Day 63 following the first vaccine or placebo injection was when the samples were taken. The sample consisted of peripheral blood, taken in a trial of Ad26.COV2.S vaccine versus placebo. These receptors all stem from a person aged 18-65 years who received the Ad26.COV2.S COVID-19 vaccine or a placebo.

V gene TRBV6-2 or TRBV6-3 combines with J gene TRBJ2-1, with 10 nucleotides matching TRBD2. The J segment lost 1 base and the V segment lost 0 bases, leaving 6 bases of the junction unmatched. The CDR3 contains 18 residues. Looked up from germline, CDR1 is MNHEY and CDR2 is SVGEGT. The CDR3 nucleotides read TGTGCCAGCAGTTACTCAAGAGCGGGAGGGCCTTCCTACAATGAGCAGTTCTTC. It translates to CASSYSRAGGPSYNEQFF.

The chain has TRBV28 and TRBJ1-4; 8 bases are a match to TRBD1. The junction had 4 bases not matched to a gene; V was cut back by 4 bases and J by 0 bases. In germline, CDR1 is MDHEN, CDR2 SYDVKM. This CDR3 is 16 amino acids long. The DNA of the CDR3 is TGTGCCAGCAGTTCACAGGGGGGCTCAACTAATGAAAAACTGTTTTTT. It specifies CASSSQGGSTNEKLFF.

The rearrangement links TRBV5-1 to TRBJ2-1; TRBD1 matches 7 bases. Germline trimming cut 4 bases from V and 7 bases from J; bases unmatched to any gene: 8. The V gene's germline CDR1 is SGHRS and CDR2 YFSETQ. The CDR3 is 14 amino acids. CDR3 region: CASSLGTEVNEQFF. The CDR3 bases are TGCGCCAGCAGCCTAGGGACAGAAGTGAATGAGCAGTTCTTC.

The DNA for the CDR3 is TGTGCCAGCAGTGAGAATCAGGGAGCTTTCTTT. Amino acid sequence: CASSENQGAFF. J is TRBJ1-1 and V is TRBV6-1; D perhaps matches TRBD1 (5 bases). With 3 bases removed from V and 10 bases from J, the gap between germline ends came to 9 bases. The CDR3 is made up of 11 amino acids. CDR1 and CDR2 (germline): MNHNS, SASEGT.

The genes are TRBV4-3 and TRBJ1-1, with D perhaps matching TRBD1 (5 bases). The CDR3 runs 18 residues. Germline lookup yields CDR1 LGHNA and CDR2 YSLEER. Between the trimmed V and J ends, which lost 1 base and 6 bases, there was a span of 24 bases. This CDR3 reads CASSQVPQAGPRKAEAFF. The CDR3, as DNA: TGCGCCAGCAGCCAAGTCCCGCAAGCGGGACCTCGAAAAGCTGAAGCTTTCTTT.

This clone appeared a few times. V usage is TRBV5-5 and J usage is TRBJ1-1; D perhaps matches TRBD1 (5 bases). The CDR3 runs to 15 residues. V lost 2 bases, J lost 1 base, and 12 bases lay in between. Looked up from germline, CDR1 is SGHKS and CDR2 is YYEKEE (reference sequence). CDR3 sequence: CASSFYDRTNTEAFF. As DNA, the CDR3 is TGTGCCAGCAGCTTTTACGACAGAACGAACACTGAAGCTTTCTTT.

The V gene is TRBV3-1 (or the pseudogene TRBV3-2), the J gene TRBJ1-4; a possible D gene is TRBD1 (5 bases). The CDR3 consists of 15 residues. Germline CDR1 LGHDT, CDR2 YNNKEL (reference sequence). V gave up 0 bases and J gave up 5 bases, with 10 bases separating them. Written as DNA, the CDR3 is TGTGCCAGCAGCCAAGAAAGTGAGGGGAATGAAAAACTGTTTTTT. This gives the protein CASSQESEGNEKLFF.

V gene TRBV4-3 combines with J gene TRBJ2-2, with a possible D match to TRBD2 (5 bases). The length of the CDR3 is 16 residues. Trimming took off 3 bases at V and 6 bases at J, with 17 bases between the two ends. Germline CDR1 reads LGHNA; CDR2 reads YSLEER. CDR3 DNA: TGCGCCAGCAGCCATGTTGACAATCACGGGGCCGGGGAGCTGTTTTTT. Encoded protein: CASSHVDNHGAGELFF.

The genes are TRBV6-5 and TRBJ2-5; no clear D. This CDR3 contains 15 residues. V was pared by 2 bases and J by 1 base, with 11 bases between. Germline-derived CDR1 and CDR2 are MNHEY and SVGAGI. CDR3 DNA: TGTGCCAGCAGTTACGGGAAGGCGACCCAAGAGACCCAGTACTTC. This encodes CASSYGKATQETQYF.

This clone was recorded only once. This CDR3 is CASSFETGVVETQYF. The CDR3 DNA reads as TGCGCCAGCAGCTTTGAGACAGGGGTAGTGGAGACCCAGTACTTC. V gene TRBV5-1 combines with J gene TRBJ2-5, with 8 positions matching TRBD1. Per the germline V gene, CDR1 is SGHRS and CDR2 is YFSETQ. The CDR3 has 15 amino acids. V was pared by 2 bases and J by 5 bases, with 8 bases of the junction left unmatched.

For the CDR3, the DNA is TGCGCCAGCTGGACCGGGACTAGCCCCTACGAGCAGTACTTC. This translates into CASWTGTSPYEQYF. V usage is TRBV5-1 and J usage is TRBJ2-7; 9 bases agree with TRBD2. Germline loops: CDR1 SGHRS, CDR2 YFSETQ. V lost 7 bases to trimming and J lost 2 bases; unmatched junction nucleotides: 7. The CDR3 is 14 amino acids.

V and J are TRBV28 and TRBJ2-6; D is undetermined. CDR3 length equals 16 residues. The germline V gene encodes CDR1 MDHEN and CDR2 SYDVKM. V was clipped by 2 bases and J by 2 bases, with 10 bases between them. For the CDR3, the DNA is TGTGCCAGCAGTTTAGTTGGGAACCCTGGGGCCAACGTCCTGACTTTC. Translation gives CASSLVGNPGANVLTF.